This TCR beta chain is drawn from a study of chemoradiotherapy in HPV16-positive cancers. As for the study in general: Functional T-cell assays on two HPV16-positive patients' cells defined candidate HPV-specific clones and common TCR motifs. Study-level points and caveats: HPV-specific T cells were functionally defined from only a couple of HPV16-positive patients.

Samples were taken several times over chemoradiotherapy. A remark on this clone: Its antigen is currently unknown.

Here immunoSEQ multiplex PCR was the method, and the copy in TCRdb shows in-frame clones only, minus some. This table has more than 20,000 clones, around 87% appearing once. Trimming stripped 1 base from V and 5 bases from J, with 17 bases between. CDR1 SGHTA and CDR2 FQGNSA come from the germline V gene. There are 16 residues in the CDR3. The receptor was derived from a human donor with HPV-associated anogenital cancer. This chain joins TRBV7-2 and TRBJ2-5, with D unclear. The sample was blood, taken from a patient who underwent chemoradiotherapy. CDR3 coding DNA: TGTGCCAGCAGCTTAGAAAGGCCTAACATCCCCGAGACCCAGTACTTC. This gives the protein CASSLERPNIPETQYF.